What follows describes a single T cell receptor (beta chain). What it recognizes is unknown. This sample is part of a study of cytomegalovirus exposure and HLA in healthy donors. Study-wide results and limits: Later analysis associated a missense DCLRE1C variant with TCR beta V- and J-gene trimming. The study recorded some 160 TCR beta chains that were cytomegalovirus-associated. In a later analysis, TCR association rates varied by HLA locus: DRB1 most, HLA-C fewest.

It was with 60 Vbeta and 13 Jbeta primers that the PCR ran. TCRdb keeps only in-frame clones here, not all; method: immunoSEQ multiplex PCR. Of roughly 140,000 clones in the sample, about 79% were seen once. Germline assignment: CDR1 SGHRS and CDR2 YFSETQ. The CDR3 spans 15 residues. Trimming removed 0 bases from V and 7 bases from J; junction bases left unmatched: 4. The sequencing sample was made of PBMCs. The sequence was collected from a man in his forties in good health and CMV-seropositive. The V call is TRBV5-1, the J call TRBJ2-1, with 10 bases aligning to TRBD2. In nucleotides, the CDR3 is TGCGCCAGCAGCTTGGAACTAGCGGGAACAAATGAGCAGTTCTTC. Encoded protein: CASSLELAGTNEQFF.